The 5 T cell receptor beta chains listed next were all sequenced from one sample in a study of T cell responses to AZD1222 COVID-19 vaccine (dated by TCRdb to about 2021). Sample time point, as interpreted from the label and publication: baseline before first vaccination. Receptor libraries were prepared by the immunoSEQ multiplex PCR assay. The source is immuneACCESS, and TCRdb retained only in-frame sequences with V and J called. Part of the clones is not carried over; for the studies checked, unresolved V genes explain less than half of this, and the remainder is unexplained. For this sample there are 90,000 to 130,000 clones; about 85% appear just once. 3.2% of the sample rests with the top ten. The sequences come from peripheral blood, collected on day 0 of AZD1222 vaccination. Receptors were obtained from an adult in good health.

This clone was counted a single time. The gene calls are TRBV3-1 (or the pseudogene TRBV3-2) and TRBJ2-1; unclear D gene. V lost 1 base to trimming and J lost 5 bases, with 3 bases between them. The CDR3 totals 12 residues. Germline CDR1 and CDR2: LGHDT and YNNKEL (reference sequence). CDR3 sequence (DNA): TGTGCCAGCAGCCAAGCAAACAATGAGCAGTTCTTC. Amino acids: CASSQANNEQFF.

This chain connects TRBV3-1 (or the pseudogene TRBV3-2) to TRBJ1-1; 12 bases align to TRBD1. From germline, CDR1 is LGHDT and CDR2 YNNKEL (reference sequence). V lost 4 bases and J lost 5; bases outside the gene matches: 8. This CDR3 spans 16 amino acids. CDR3 in amino acids: CASSLGTGGARTEAFF. The CDR3 DNA follows: TGTGCCAGCAGCCTCGGGACAGGGGGCGCCAGGACTGAAGCTTTCTTT.

This rearrangement joins TRBV27 to TRBJ1-1, with unresolved D. Looked up from germline, CDR1 is MNHEY and CDR2 is SMNVEV (reference sequence). The CDR3 totals 15 residues. V dropped 0 bases and J dropped 1 base, with 9 bases sitting between them. The CDR3 sequence is CASSLSATPNTEAFF. CDR3 DNA sequence: TGTGCCAGCAGTTTATCGGCTACACCGAACACTGAAGCTTTCTTT.

The chain is built from TRBV25-1 and TRBJ1-2; tentatively, D is TRBD1 (6 bases). Germline values: CDR1 MGHDK, CDR2 SYGVNS. The V end was cut by 6 bases, the J end by 8 bases, with 25 bases between. This CDR3 has 16 amino acids. The CDR3 spells CASSPPGGPILEGYTF. The CDR3 DNA reads TGTGCCAGCAGCCCCCCTGGGGGGCCAATATTGGAGGGCTACACCTTC.

This clone was seen more than once but under ten times. This specimen includes other DNA sequences encoding the same CDR3. The chain couples TRBV7-9 to TRBJ1-1; D ambiguous. Germline-derived CDR1 and CDR2 are SEHNR and FQNEAQ (reference sequence). The CDR3 loop spans 14 amino acids. Trimming left V 5 bases short and J 0 bases short, with 10 bases between. The CDR3 region has the DNA TGTGCCAGCAGCAGGACCGTAATGAACACTGAAGCTTTCTTT. Its translation is CASSRTVMNTEAFF.